These T cell receptor beta chains were read from a single sample in a study of T cell responses to AZD1222 COVID-19 vaccine. Method: immunoSEQ multiplex PCR; TCRdb's copy keeps in-frame clones and lacks some. This sample has fewer than 200,000 clones, with roughly 88% found just once. Sequencing was performed on peripheral blood, taken 28 days after the second AZD1222 dose. The receptor source for this set is an adult who received the AZD1222 COVID-19 vaccine. CDR3s include the opening cysteine and the closing phenylalanine or tryptophan.

j_call v_call cdr3_aa
TRBJ1-1 TRBV4-2 CASSPTGATEAFF
TRBJ1-5 TRBV30 CATGQGEQPQHF
TRBJ2-7 TRBV5-1 CASRGKDAPPPYEQYF
TRBJ2-7 TRBV7-2 CASSPLAGALLEQYF
TRBJ1-2 TRBV5-1 CASSPSTGLGYTF
TRBJ1-2 TRBV19 CASSGKTGPNYGYTF
TRBJ1-1 TRBV29-1 CSGGRGGETEAFF
TRBJ2-7 TRBV5-4 CASASGSAPYEQYF
TRBJ1-5 TRBV10-3 CATQDRANQPQHF
TRBJ2-3 TRBV29-1 CSVASGAGTDTQYF
TRBJ2-7 TRBV7-9 CASTPGGTYEQYF
TRBJ1-6 TRBV30 CAWLYRGMDSPLHF
TRBJ1-5 TRBV29-1 CSVLKRDGQPQHF
TRBJ2-2 TRBV19 CATSGGQAYTGELFF
TRBJ2-7 TRBV2 CASSAQGSGEQYF
TRBJ2-3 TRBV11-2 CASSWGDRDTQYF
TRBJ1-1 TRBV9 CASSARDAGLNTEAFF
TRBJ2-3 TRBV29-1 CSSNTDTQYF
TRBJ2-6 TRBV6-5 CASSTGANVLTF
TRBJ1-2 TRBV7-9 CASTQIPGQGEGYTF
TRBJ1-5 TRBV6-1 CASSEMWGSNQPQHF
TRBJ1-2 TRBV30 CAWNKYKNFSRYGYTF
TRBJ2-7 TRBV19 CASGDYSEQYF
TRBJ2-5 TRBV9 CASSLAVDLGETQYF
TRBJ2-7 TRBV5-4 CASSYSRNSYEQYF
TRBJ1-2 TRBV2 CASSAFQGPYGYTF
TRBJ1-2 TRBV2 CASTRRGETGAGYTF
TRBJ1-1 TRBV7-3 CASSINQNTEAFF
TRBJ2-7 TRBV5-4 CASSLGPGGETYYEQYF
TRBJ2-7 TRBV6-2/TRBV6-3 CASSSRVREQYF
TRBJ1-6 TRBV23-1 CASSNGGTSGSPLHF
TRBJ1-1 TRBV2 CASSGQGRPEAFF
TRBJ2-5 TRBV2 CASSEISGGETQYF
TRBJ2-2 TRBV24-1 CATSDSGGAAGELFF
TRBJ1-4 TRBV5-4 CASSHADRGEKLFF
TRBJ1-2 TRBV2 CASNQGSYGYTF
TRBJ1-6 TRBV13 CASSPGGTGFTPLHF
TRBJ2-5 TRBV19 CASTGSQETQYF
TRBJ1-6 TRBV7-2 CASSPRTGSIFPYSPLHF
TRBJ1-1 TRBV12-3/TRBV12-4 CASRQMNTEAFF
TRBJ1-1 TRBV5-1 CASSLGWPTGGFTEAFF
TRBJ1-6 TRBV6-1 CASSEHNSPLHF
TRBJ2-7 TRBV14 CASRQRGFYEQYF
TRBJ2-2 TRBV6-6 CASSYSQGVGELFF
TRBJ1-1 TRBV2 CASSGDNPEAFF
TRBJ2-7 TRBV4-2 CASSQEESSGGAGVYEQYF
TRBJ2-7 TRBV5-5 CASRWGGSQSSYEQYF
TRBJ2-7 TRBV5-1 CASSPIKGSSYEQYF
TRBJ2-1 TRBV6-5 CASSSTGQQFF
TRBJ1-1 TRBV5-1 CASSLDRGTEAFF
TRBJ2-3 TRBV4-2 CASSLKTRDTDTQYF
TRBJ2-3 TRBV2 CATTRDGWNTQYF
TRBJ2-1 TRBV11-2 CASSSLWGGSNPNEQFF
TRBJ2-2 TRBV9 CASSAGQGILAGELFF
TRBJ1-1 TRBV30 CAWSVGADTAAFF
TRBJ2-2 TRBV19 CASSSSGNTGELFF
TRBJ1-1 TRBV7-2 CASSLSPTGKVAEAFF
TRBJ1-2 TRBV14 CASSQGANYGYTF
TRBJ2-7 TRBV13 CASSVQSYEQYF
TRBJ1-1 TRBV6-5 CASSYPGSNTEAFF